Below, 21 T cell receptor beta chains from the same sample are listed, as sequenced in a study of PD-L1 blockade in urothelial cancer. Clones were read by immunoSEQ multiplex PCR, and TCRdb kept only the in-frame ones, dropping some. The profile shows some 120,000 clones, 75% to 90% of them singletons. As to time point: peripheral blood 6 weeks after treatment start. The sequencing here drew on PBMCs, taken around atezolizumab (anti-PD-L1) treatment. Receptor source: a man aged 60 to 75 with urothelial cancer.

V and J are TRBV5-6 and TRBJ1-4; 7 nucleotides agree with TRBD1. Trimming removed 10 bases from V and 0 bases from J; junction bases left unmatched: 6. Germline-derived CDR1 and CDR2 are SGHDT and YYEEEE. CDR3 length equals 14 residues. This CDR3 is CAFGDSATNEKLFF. DNA of the CDR3: TGTGCCTTCGGGGACAGCGCAACTAATGAAAAACTGTTTTTT.

The gene calls are TRBV7-2 and TRBJ2-1; 9 bases map to TRBD1. Germline V gene lookup returns CDR1 SGHTA and CDR2 FQGNSA. This CDR3 region has 14 residues. V was clipped by 3 bases and J by 14 bases; unmatched bases: 11. The CDR3 DNA is TGTGCCAGCAGCTTTCGGGACAGGGTTGTGCAGAAGTTCTTC. Protein product: CASSFRDRVVQKFF.

This clone appeared a few times. The rearrangement links TRBV6-4 to TRBJ2-3; D unclear. In germline, CDR1 is MRHNA, CDR2 SNTAGT. The ends were cut back, 5 bases at V and 0 bases at J, with 6 bases in the middle. CDR3 length: 13 residues. The CDR3 sequence is CASSRVSTDTQYF. The CDR3 DNA sequence: TGTGCCAGCAGTCGGGTCAGCACAGATACGCAGTATTTT.

This chain links TRBV18 with TRBJ2-7, with a possible D match to TRBD1 (5 bases). V lost 3 bases and J 0 bases, leaving 12 bases between the germline ends. Germline V gene sequence: CDR1 KGHSH, CDR2 LQKENI. The CDR3 is 15 amino acids. CDR3 in amino acids: CASSPQGSFSYEQYF. The DNA of the CDR3 is TGTGCCAGCTCACCGCAGGGCTCCTTCTCCTACGAGCAGTACTTC.

V and J are TRBV18 and TRBJ2-7; D unclear. The CDR3 spans 12 residues. CDR1 KGHSH and CDR2 LQKENI come from the germline V gene. Trimming cost V 6 bases and J 4 bases, with 10 bases left between them. The CDR3: CASSPSTYEQYF. The CDR3 DNA reads TGTGCCAGCTCCCCTAGTACATACGAGCAGTACTTC.

This rearrangement joins TRBV9 to TRBJ1-2; a possible D gene is TRBD1 (5 bases). Germline V gives CDR1 SGDLS, CDR2 YYNGEE. V shed 0 bases and J shed 7 bases, with 10 bases lying between them. The CDR3 extends over 13 amino acids. The DNA for the CDR3 is TGTGCCAGCAGCGTAGCTACAGGTTTTGGCTACACCTTC. It translates to CASSVATGFGYTF.

The rearrangement uses TRBV7-9 and TRBJ1-2, with 9 positions matching TRBD1. Trimming took 4 bases from V and 7 from J; bases not matched to a gene: 7. The CDR3 is made up of 14 amino acids. The germline V gene has CDR1 SEHNR and CDR2 FQNEAQ (reference sequence). This chain's CDR3 is CASSYRGLEGGYTF. Written as DNA, the CDR3 is TGTGCCAGCAGCTACAGGGGGCTGGAGGGTGGCTACACCTTC.

The chain recombines TRBV5-6 with TRBJ2-7, with 9 nucleotides matching TRBD1. The CDR3 is 18 residues long. Germline V gives CDR1 SGHDT, CDR2 YYEEEE. Unmatched junction bases numbered 12, after V lost 1 base and J lost 1 base. DNA of the CDR3: TGTGCCAGCAGCTTGTCGCATCGATCGGGACAGGGTTCCTACGAGCAGTACTTC. Translating gives CASSLSHRSGQGSYEQYF.

The V gene is TRBV5-4, the J gene TRBJ1-2; TRBD1 might be the D (5 bases). The CDR3 runs 16 residues. Per germline, CDR1 SGHNT and CDR2 YYREEE (reference sequence). Trimming pared 6 bases from V and 4 bases from J, leaving 22 bases between. The CDR3 protein is CASIQNGGDFGYGYTF. CDR3 in DNA: TGTGCCAGCATCCAAAATGGGGGGGATTTCGGCTATGGCTACACCTTC.

J is TRBJ1-5 and V is TRBV15; 7 nucleotides match TRBD1. CDR3 length equals 13 residues. Germline V gives CDR1 LNHNV, CDR2 YYDKDF (reference sequence). V dropped 5 bases and J dropped 6; count of bases not matched to a gene: 4. The CDR3 spells CATSRGGSQPQHF. DNA of the CDR3: TGTGCCACCAGCCGAGGGGGCTCTCAGCCCCAGCATTTT.

V gene TRBV5-5 combines with J gene TRBJ2-6; 7 bases line up with TRBD1. The CDR3 consists of 17 residues. CDR1 and CDR2 (germline): SGHKS, YYEKEE (reference sequence). V shed 4 bases and J 3 bases; nucleotides not matched to a gene: 10. This chain's CDR3 is CASSPIRGGFGANVLTF. CDR3 in DNA: TGTGCCAGCAGCCCGATTCGAGGGGGCTTTGGGGCCAACGTCCTGACTTTC.

The chain recombines TRBV13 with TRBJ2-1, with 10 positions matching TRBD1. This CDR3 is 15 amino acids long. Looked up from germline, CDR1 is PRHDT and CDR2 is FYEKMQ (reference sequence). V lost 5 bases, J lost 6 bases, and 7 bases stayed unmatched. For the CDR3, the DNA is TGTGCCAGCAGCCCGACAGGGGGCCTCGGCAATGAGCAGTTCTTC. The encoded protein is CASSPTGGLGNEQFF.

The V and J genes are TRBV6-5 and TRBJ1-3; D is undetermined. CDR1 MNHEY and CDR2 SVGAGI come from the germline V gene. The CDR3 runs to 16 residues. V lost 0 bases to trimming and J lost 3 bases, with 12 bases between them. CDR3 nucleotides: TGTGCCAGCAGTTACTCGAGTTCTGACTTTGGAAACACCATATATTTT. Translating it yields CASSYSSSDFGNTIYF.

V usage is TRBV5-1 and J usage is TRBJ2-7; a weak D match, TRBD1 (7 bases). The CDR3 has 15 amino acids. The germline gives CDR1 SGHRS, CDR2 YFSETQ. The V end lost 4 bases, the J end lost 0 bases, and 14 bases lay between the germline ends. This chain's CDR3 is CASSPRRDSSYEQYF. The DNA for the CDR3 is TGCGCCAGCAGCCCCAGGCGGGACAGCTCCTACGAGCAGTACTTC.

The rearrangement uses TRBV5-1 and TRBJ2-5; 14 bases match TRBD2. This CDR3 contains 15 residues. J lost 4 bases, V lost 4 bases, and 3 bases had no gene match. The germline gives CDR1 SGHRS, CDR2 YFSETQ. The CDR3 DNA reads TGCGCCAGCAGCGGGACTAGCGGGAGTGGAGAGACCCAGTACTTC. This gives the protein CASSGTSGSGETQYF.

The genes are TRBV29-1 and TRBJ2-4; D not certain. Trimming stripped 4 bases from V and 0 bases from J, with 10 bases between. Germline CDR1 and CDR2: SQVTM and ANQGSEA. The CDR3 is 14 residues long. The CDR3 DNA follows: TGCAGCGTTGGCAGCAGACTAGCCAAAAACATTCAGTACTTC. Translated, it gives CSVGSRLAKNIQYF.

This clone was seen only a few times. The CDR3 loop is CASSFDRLGYTF. The CDR3, as DNA: TGTGCCAGCAGCTTCGACAGGTTGGGCTACACCTTC. The rearrangement joins TRBV5-4 to TRBJ1-2; the D gene is possibly TRBD1 (6 bases). Germline CDR1 and CDR2: SGHNT and YYREEE (reference sequence). The CDR3 spans 12 residues. Trimming left V 2 bases short and J 8 bases short, with 10 bases between.

V and J are TRBV12-5 and TRBJ1-2; a possible D gene is TRBD1 (6 bases). The V and J ends lost 2 bases and 4 bases respectively, with 11 bases between them. CDR3 length: 14 residues. CDR1 and CDR2 from the germline V gene are LGHNT and FRNRAP. In DNA, the CDR3 is TGTGCTAGTGGTTTGACGATAGGGGGCTATGGCTACACCTTC. Its translation: CASGLTIGGYGYTF.

The chain joins TRBV10-3 to TRBJ2-2; 8 positions match TRBD2. Germline values: CDR1 ENHRY, CDR2 SYGVKD. The CDR3 is 20 amino acids. With 0 bases clipped from V and 2 bases from J, the junction kept 14 bases outside the gene matches. CDR3 coding DNA: TGTGCCATCAGTGAGTCACTCGGCGTAGGCGGGAGGACCAACACCGGGGAGCTGTTTTTT. Translation gives CAISESLGVGGRTNTGELFF.

DNA of the CDR3: TGTGCCAGCAGCTTAGTTGCGGGAGTTAAGGACGAGCAGTACTTC. Translation: CASSLVAGVKDEQYF. The chain carries TRBV11-2 and TRBJ2-7, with 7 bases lining up with TRBD2. Germline V CDR1 and CDR2: SGHAT, FQNNGV. CDR3 length: 15 residues. V shed 1 base and J 5 bases; nucleotides not matched to a gene: 8.

The V and J genes are TRBV7-6 and TRBJ2-1; perhaps TRBD2 as D (6 bases). The CDR3 extends over 14 amino acids. With 5 bases removed from V and 8 bases from J, the gap between germline ends came to 16 bases. The germline gives CDR1 SGHVS, CDR2 FNYEAQ. This CDR3 is CASSAGTFPDEQFF. CDR3 in DNA: TGTGCCAGCAGCGCTGGGACTTTCCCCGATGAGCAGTTCTTC.